This section outlines one TCR beta chain sequence together with its context. Amplified TCR beta CDR3 regions came from RNA transcripts. HTBI primers were employed in a first-round RT-PCR of the TCR CDR3. TCRdb reanalysed the multiplex PCR reads using MiXCR and keeps one entry per CDR3 protein. The table shows hundreds of thousands of distinct CDR3 sequences, with approximately 40% occurring only once. This specimen belongs to a study of T cells in Graves' hyperthyroidism and ophthalmopathy. CDR3 length: 14 amino acids. The junction had 8 bases not matched to a gene; V was cut back by 6 bases and J by 6 bases. Patients counted as stable if ophthalmopathy did not develop within 18 months.

The genes are TRBV12-3 or TRBV12-4 and TRBJ1-2; 9 nucleotides agree with TRBD1. Material: blood. This clonotype was sampled from a man in his late teens or twenties with Graves' hyperthyroidism. CDR3 DNA: TGTGCCAGCAGCTGGGACAGGGCTCTCAATGGCTACACCTTC. Translated, it gives CASSWDRALNGYTF.